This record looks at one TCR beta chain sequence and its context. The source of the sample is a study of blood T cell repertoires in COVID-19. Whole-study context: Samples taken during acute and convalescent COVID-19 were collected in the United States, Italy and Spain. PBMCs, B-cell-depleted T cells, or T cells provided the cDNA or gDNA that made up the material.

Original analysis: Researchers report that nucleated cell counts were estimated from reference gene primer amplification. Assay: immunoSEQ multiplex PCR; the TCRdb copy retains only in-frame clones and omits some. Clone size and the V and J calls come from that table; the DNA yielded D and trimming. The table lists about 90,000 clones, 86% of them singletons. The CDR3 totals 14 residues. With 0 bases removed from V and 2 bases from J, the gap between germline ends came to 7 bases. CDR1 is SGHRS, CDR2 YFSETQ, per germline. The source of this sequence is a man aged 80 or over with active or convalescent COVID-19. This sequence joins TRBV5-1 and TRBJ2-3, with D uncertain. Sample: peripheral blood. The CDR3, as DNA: TGCGCCAGCAGCTTGGACCAGATCACAGATACGCAGTATTTT. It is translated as CASSLDQITDTQYF.